What follows are 26 T cell receptor beta chains derived from one specimen sequenced in a study of blood T cell repertoires in COVID-19 (dated by TCRdb to the early 2020s). Receptor libraries were prepared by the immunoSEQ multiplex PCR assay. The table was pulled from immuneACCESS by TCRdb, which kept in-frame rearrangements only. Such tables lose some clones; where checked, under half of the loss comes from unresolved V genes, and the rest has no known cause. The sample profile shows 250,000 to 300,000 clones; roughly 89% of them were found once. The biggest ten clones account for roughly 10% of the sample. The sample consisted of PBMCs or T cells enriched from blood (not recorded which). The receptors derive from a man aged 40-55 years who had recovered from COVID-19.

The chain links TRBV24-1 to TRBJ2-1, with 9 bases matching TRBD2. V shed 3 bases, J shed 8 bases, and the junction held 7 bases outside the gene matches. Germline V gives CDR1 KGHDR, CDR2 SFDVKD. The CDR3 has 15 residues. The CDR3 loop reads CATSDVFGGRDEQFF. The CDR3, as DNA: TGTGCCACCAGTGATGTCTTCGGCGGGAGGGATGAGCAGTTCTTC.

This rearrangement joins TRBV18 to TRBJ1-1; 10 bases are shared with TRBD1. The germline CDR1 and CDR2 sequences are KGHSH and LQKENI. The junction had 5 bases not matched to a gene; V was cut back by 3 bases and J by 1 base. The CDR3 covers 16 residues. Written as DNA, the CDR3 is TGTGCCAGCTCACCCGGGACAGGGGAGGGGAACACTGAAGCTTTCTTT. Protein sequence: CASSPGTGEGNTEAFF.

This chain links TRBV29-1 with TRBJ2-7, with D possibly TRBD2 on 6 matching bases. The CDR3 spans 15 residues. Germline loops: CDR1 SQVTM, CDR2 ANQGSEA. V was trimmed by 3 bases and J by 4 bases, leaving 19 bases between them. CDR3 sequence reads: CSVEGWGDGNYEQYF. The CDR3 nucleotides are TGCAGCGTTGAGGGTTGGGGGGATGGGAATTACGAGCAGTACTTC.

The gene calls are TRBV7-9 and TRBJ2-5; D uncertain. This CDR3 is built from 14 residues. Trimming left V 4 bases short and J 5 bases short, with 14 bases between. Germline CDR1 reads SEHNR; CDR2 reads FQNEAQ (reference sequence). CDR3 protein: CASSYVGRHETQYF. CDR3 sequence (DNA): TGTGCCAGCAGCTACGTCGGCAGGCATGAGACCCAGTACTTC.

This rearrangement joins TRBV2 to TRBJ1-2; 8 bases agree with TRBD1. The V and J ends lost 5 bases and 8 bases, in that order; junction bases with no gene match: 7. CDR1 is SNHLY, CDR2 FYNNEI, per germline. CDR3 size: 13 residues. The chain's CDR3 is CASSPWGQVGYTF. CDR3 sequence (DNA): TGTGCCAGCAGTCCATGGGGACAGGTGGGCTACACCTTC.

This chain uses TRBV18 with TRBJ2-3, with D unresolved. The length of the CDR3 is 16 residues. V was clipped by 2 bases and J by 4 bases, with 16 bases between them. Germline loops: CDR1 KGHSH, CDR2 LQKENI. The CDR3 spells CASSPSLGSGADTQYF. For the CDR3, the DNA is TGTGCCAGCTCACCATCACTGGGCAGTGGCGCAGATACGCAGTATTTT.

The chain carries TRBV5-4 and TRBJ2-5, with D maybe TRBD2 (5 bases). The CDR3 is 13 amino acids. V was clipped by 6 bases and J by 3 bases, with 12 bases between them. Per the germline V gene, CDR1 is SGHNT and CDR2 is YYREEE (reference sequence). CDR3 DNA: TGTGCCAGCACGGGCCAACTAGAAGAGACCCAGTACTTC. It codes for CASTGQLEETQYF.

This chain links TRBV3-1 (or the pseudogene TRBV3-2) with TRBJ2-5, with 11 nucleotides matching TRBD1. The V gene end was trimmed by 6 bases and the J gene end by 1 base; junction bases not matched to a gene: 4. The CDR3 is 15 residues long. The germline V gene encodes CDR1 LGHDT and CDR2 YNNKEL (reference sequence). The CDR3 sequence: CASSAGTGGQETQYF. CDR3 DNA sequence: TGTGCCAGCAGTGCCGGGACAGGGGGCCAAGAGACCCAGTACTTC.

This chain connects TRBV11-2 to TRBJ2-6, with D possibly being TRBD1 (7 bases). Germline lookup yields CDR1 SGHAT and CDR2 FQNNGV. The CDR3 runs to 19 residues. V lost 5 bases, J lost 1 base, and 21 bases lay in between. This chain's CDR3 is CASSRAGGTAFSGANVLTF. CDR3 nucleotide sequence: TGTGCCAGCAGCCGAGCTGGAGGGACAGCCTTTTCTGGGGCCAACGTCCTGACTTTC.

This rearrangement joins TRBV4-1 to TRBJ1-1, with 8 nucleotides matching TRBD1. The length of the CDR3 is 17 residues. Germline V gives CDR1 MGHRA, CDR2 YSYEKL. J was trimmed by 0 bases and V by 1 base; bases with no gene match: 7. The CDR3 spells CASSQGSPGGLNTEAFF. The CDR3 nucleotides read TGCGCCAGCAGCCAAGGGTCTCCAGGGGGCCTGAACACTGAAGCTTTCTTT.

The chain couples TRBV5-1 to TRBJ1-6; 9 bases are shared with TRBD1. The CDR3 consists of 14 residues. CDR1 is SGHRS, CDR2 YFSETQ, per germline. The junction had 4 bases not matched to a gene; V was cut back by 5 bases and J by 7 bases. The chain's CDR3 is CASRRDRENSPLHF. The CDR3 region has the DNA TGCGCCAGCAGACGGGACAGGGAAAATTCACCCCTCCACTTT.

The V call is TRBV5-1, the J call TRBJ2-2; 11 bases are shared with TRBD2. Germline V lookup: CDR1 SGHRS, CDR2 YFSETQ. The trim removed 0 bases at V and 7 bases at J, leaving 8 bases unmatched. The CDR3 spans 17 residues. CDR3 nucleotides: TGCGCCAGCAGCTTGGGACTAGCGGGATCCAGGGACGGGGAGCTGTTTTTT. Its translation is CASSLGLAGSRDGELFF.

V usage is TRBV4-1 and J usage is TRBJ1-3; D is unresolved. This CDR3 is built from 15 residues. Germline CDR1 and CDR2: MGHRA and YSYEKL. The V end lost 0 bases, the J end lost 0 bases, and 6 bases lay between the germline ends. CDR3 coding DNA: TGCGCCAGCAGCCAAGAGGCAGACTCTGGAAACACCATATATTTT. Its translation: CASSQEADSGNTIYF.

The chain has TRBV20-1 and TRBJ1-2, with D hard to call. This CDR3 region has 10 residues. Trimming shortened V by 4 bases and J by 8 bases, and 8 bases separated the two germline ends. In germline, CDR1 is DFQATT, CDR2 SNEGSKA (reference sequence). CDR3 protein: CSATSGGYTF. DNA for the CDR3: TGCAGTGCTACCTCGGGAGGCTACACCTTC.

A note on this clone: Other DNA sequences in this sample translate to the same CDR3. The chain is built from TRBV7-8 and TRBJ1-1; D is undetermined. V was trimmed by 5 bases and J by 1 base, leaving 8 bases between them. Germline CDR1 and CDR2: SGHVS and FQNEAQ. The length of the CDR3 is 13 residues. The CDR3 sequence: CASSRLANTEAFF. DNA of the CDR3: TGTGCCAGCAGCCGATTAGCGAACACTGAAGCTTTCTTT.

This clone was observed once. Here the CDR3 reads CASSEALTSGRTGELFF. CDR3 DNA: TGTGCCAGCAGTGAAGCCCTTACTAGCGGACGGACCGGGGAGCTGTTTTTT. The chain joins TRBV6-1 to TRBJ2-2; 8 positions agree with TRBD2. The CDR3 is made up of 17 amino acids. Germline V lookup: CDR1 MNHNS, CDR2 SASEGT. Trimming cost V 0 bases and J 5 bases; bases outside gene matches: 8.

This clone was seen once. The chain combines TRBV7-9 with TRBJ2-3; TRBD1 might be the D (6 bases). Per the germline V gene, CDR1 is SEHNR and CDR2 is FQNEAQ (reference sequence). This CDR3 has 18 amino acids. Trimming pared 1 base from V and 3 bases from J, leaving 20 bases between. The CDR3 coding sequence is TGTGCCAGCAGCTTAGTCAGAACAGGGTGGGATTCTACAGATACGCAGTATTTT. Encoded protein: CASSLVRTGWDSTDTQYF. Full variable domain (outside the CDR3, taken from reference TRBV7-9 and TRBJ2-3): DTGVSQNPRHKITKRGQNVTFRCDPISEHNRLYWYRQTLGQGPEFLTYFQNEAQLEKSRLLSDRFSAERPKGSFSTLEIQRTEQGDSAMYLCASSLVRTGWDSTDTQYFGPGTRLTVL.

This sequence joins TRBV7-2 and TRBJ2-5; 8 nucleotides line up with TRBD1. V trimming: 5 bases; J trimming: 0 bases; junction bases outside the gene matches: 5. Looked up from germline, CDR1 is SGHTA and CDR2 is FQGNSA. The CDR3 extends over 15 amino acids. The CDR3 region is CASSLRQGYQETQYF. The CDR3 nucleotides read TGTGCCAGCAGCCTAAGACAGGGGTACCAAGAGACCCAGTACTTC.

The chain joins TRBV29-1 to TRBJ2-1; D not resolved. Trimming stripped 4 bases from V and 8 bases from J, with 9 bases between. CDR1 is SQVTM, CDR2 ANQGSEA, per germline. This CDR3 has 11 amino acids. CDR3 amino acids: CSVVVVHEQFF. The CDR3 DNA reads TGCAGCGTTGTAGTGGTGCATGAGCAGTTCTTC.

The sample holds a few counts of this clone. The J gene is TRBJ1-1, the V gene TRBV3-1 (or the pseudogene TRBV3-2), with 7 positions matching TRBD1. This CDR3 region has 14 residues. The germline V gene has CDR1 LGHDT and CDR2 YNNKEL (reference sequence). The J segment lost 6 bases and the V segment lost 0 bases, leaving 4 bases of the junction unmatched. Written as DNA, the CDR3 is TGTGCCAGCAGCCAAGATGCGCAGGGGGCTGAAGCTTTCTTT. It codes for CASSQDAQGAEAFF.

The chain combines TRBV6-5 with TRBJ2-7; D may be TRBD1 (6 bases). V was cut by 6 bases and J by 2 bases, with 17 bases left in between. Germline V CDR1 and CDR2: MNHEY, SVGAGI. The CDR3 totals 15 residues. The DNA for the CDR3 is TGTGCCAGCAGCCCGAGGACAGTAACGACCTACGAGCAGTACTTC. It yields the protein CASSPRTVTTYEQYF.

The chain is built from TRBV28 and TRBJ2-1, with D possibly matching TRBD2 (6 bases). The ends were cut back, 3 bases at V and 2 bases at J, with 14 bases in the middle. This CDR3 contains 16 residues. Per the germline V gene, CDR1 is MDHEN and CDR2 is SYDVKM. In DNA, the CDR3 is TGTGCCAGCAGTTTGTACGGAGGGCCAGCCTACAATGAGCAGTTCTTC. Translation: CASSLYGGPAYNEQFF.

J is TRBJ1-5 and V is TRBV6-5, with unresolved D. In germline, CDR1 is MNHEY, CDR2 SVGAGI. Trimming took 6 bases from V and 2 from J, leaving 8 bases between them. CDR3 size: 13 residues. The CDR3 bases are TGTGCCAGCAGCCACACAGGCAATCAGCCCCAGCATTTT. It translates to CASSHTGNQPQHF.

The V call is TRBV7-9, the J call TRBJ2-3; maybe TRBD1 (5 bases). Per germline, CDR1 SEHNR and CDR2 FQNEAQ (reference sequence). There are 17 residues in the CDR3. Trimming took off 1 base at V and 0 bases at J, with 14 bases between the two ends. The CDR3 bases are TGTGCCAGCAGCTTAGGTCCTAAATCAGGGAGCACAGATACGCAGTATTTT. It is translated as CASSLGPKSGSTDTQYF.

The CDR3 reads CASSPGTSGSQNIQYF. The CDR3, as DNA: TGCGCCAGCAGCCCCGGGACTAGCGGGAGTCAAAACATTCAGTACTTC. The rearrangement joins TRBV4-3 to TRBJ2-4; 14 bases agree with TRBD2. Looked up from germline, CDR1 is LGHNA and CDR2 is YSLEER. The CDR3 totals 16 residues. V lost 4 bases, J lost 5 bases, and 4 bases stayed unmatched.

With respect to this clone: The junction shows a germline mismatch at one end, possibly a read error. The rearrangement joins TRBV6-2 or TRBV6-3 to TRBJ2-2; 7 nucleotides match TRBD2. Germline V lookup: CDR1 MNHEY, CDR2 SVGEGT. The CDR3 length is 18 residues. As DNA, the CDR3 is TGTGCCAGCAGTGACTCGGGAGGAGGGCCTACGAACACCGGGGAGCTGTTTTTT. It specifies CASSDSGGGPTNTGELFF.